The clone carrying this TCR beta chain was recorded a few times. The antigen is undetermined. This record belongs to a study of T cell repertoires in cytomegalovirus infection. Across the study: Public TCR beta signature analysis indicated the presence of both CMV infection and matching HLA type.

V was trimmed by 6 bases and J by 1 base, leaving 18 bases between them. Looked up from germline, CDR1 is SGHNT and CDR2 is YENEEA. This CDR3 contains 17 residues. A single record per CDR3 protein comes from TCRdb applying MiXCR to the reads. The data contain some 800,000 distinct CDR3 sequences, under 35% of them singletons. The starting material was cultured CD8+ T cells from PBMCs, obtained from culture after CMV antigen stimulation. This sequence joins TRBV11-3 and TRBJ2-2; maybe TRBD1 (5 bases). The sequence was collected from a human donor in good health (CMV status not recorded). Some clones in this sample may be carry-over from other donors' samples. CDR3 nucleotides: TGTGCCAGCAGTCTAAGTCTGGGGCCCGGGAACACCGGGGAGCTGTTTTTT. This gives the protein CASSLSLGPGNTGELFF.